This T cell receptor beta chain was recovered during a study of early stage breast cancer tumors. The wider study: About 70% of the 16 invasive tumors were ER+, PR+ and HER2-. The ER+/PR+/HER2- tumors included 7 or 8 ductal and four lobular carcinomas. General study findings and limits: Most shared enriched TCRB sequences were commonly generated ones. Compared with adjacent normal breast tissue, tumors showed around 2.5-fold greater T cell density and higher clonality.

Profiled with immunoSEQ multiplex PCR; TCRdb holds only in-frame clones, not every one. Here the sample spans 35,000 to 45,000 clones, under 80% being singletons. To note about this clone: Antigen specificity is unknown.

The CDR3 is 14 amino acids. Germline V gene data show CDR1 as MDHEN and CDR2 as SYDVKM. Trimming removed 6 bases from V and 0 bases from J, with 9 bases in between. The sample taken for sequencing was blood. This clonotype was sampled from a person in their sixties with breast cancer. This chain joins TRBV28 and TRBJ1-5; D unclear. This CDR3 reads CASRVDNSNQPQHF. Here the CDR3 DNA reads TGTGCCAGCAGGGTAGACAATAGCAATCAGCCCCAGCATTTT. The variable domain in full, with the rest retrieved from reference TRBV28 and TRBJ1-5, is DVKVTQSSRYLVKRTGEKVFLECVQDMDHENMFWYRQDPGLGLRLIYFSYDVKMKEKGDIPEGYSVSREKKERFSLILESASTNQTSMYLCASRVDNSNQPQHFGDGTRLSIL.